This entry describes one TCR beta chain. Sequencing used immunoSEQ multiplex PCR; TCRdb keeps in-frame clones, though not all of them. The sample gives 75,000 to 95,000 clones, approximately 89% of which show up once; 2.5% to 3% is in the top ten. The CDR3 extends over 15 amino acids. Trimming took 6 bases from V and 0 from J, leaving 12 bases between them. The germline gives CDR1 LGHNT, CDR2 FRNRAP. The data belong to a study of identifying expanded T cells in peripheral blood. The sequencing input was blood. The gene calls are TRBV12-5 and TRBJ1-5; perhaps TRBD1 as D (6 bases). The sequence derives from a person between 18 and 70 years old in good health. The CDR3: CASGQGHNSNQPQHF. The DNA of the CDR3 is TGTGCTAGTGGCCAGGGACACAATAGCAATCAGCCCCAGCATTTT.